These T cell receptor beta chains were read from a single sample in a study of blood T cell repertoires in COVID-19. Libraries were prepared by immunoSEQ multiplex PCR; TCRdb keeps only in-frame clonotypes and omits some of them. This table holds 80,000 to 95,000 clones, roughly 79% found once. Sequenced: peripheral blood. All receptors come from a woman of 80 years or more with acute or convalescent COVID-19. Both conserved end residues are part of each CDR3. D genes are given only for firm matches. Clone sizes are given selectively: once, few, many, or a class where the clone is expanded.

.	TRBV10-3	TRBJ2-5	.	CAISGGRGQETQYF	TGTGCCATCAGTGGGGGACGGGGGCAAGAGACCCAGTACTTC
.	TRBV7-9	TRBJ1-1	few	CASFIRGGEAFF	TGTGCCAGCTTTATTAGAGGGGGTGAAGCTTTCTTT
TRBD1	TRBV6-5	TRBJ1-1	once	CASRPRQGARTEAFF	TGTGCCAGCAGGCCTCGACAGGGGGCGAGGACTGAAGCTTTCTTT
TRBD1	TRBV25-1	TRBJ2-2	.	CASKDREGTGELFF	TGTGCCAGCAAGGACAGGGAAGGGACCGGGGAGCTGTTTTTT
.	TRBV4-3	TRBJ2-1	.	CASSQGQAPRNEQFF	TGCGCCAGCAGCCAAGGACAGGCCCCAAGGAATGAGCAGTTCTTC
.	TRBV10-3	TRBJ2-2	.	CAIQGGNTGELFF	TGTGCCATCCAGGGAGGGAACACCGGGGAGCTGTTTTTT
TRBD1	TRBV28	TRBJ1-6	.	CASGQGDSPLHF	TGTGCCTCGGGACAGGGTGATTCACCCCTCCACTTT
.	TRBV3-1/TRBV3-2	TRBJ2-7	.	CASSQAQGYSYEQYF	TGTGCCAGCAGCCAAGCTCAGGGGTACTCCTACGAGCAGTACTTC
.	TRBV7-9	TRBJ1-1	.	CASSLLSGETEAFF	TGTGCCAGCAGCTTGTTATCAGGGGAGACTGAAGCTTTCTTT
TRBD1	TRBV30	TRBJ1-2	once	CAWDEKSGQLNYGYTF	TGTGCCTGGGATGAAAAATCGGGACAGTTAAACTATGGCTACACCTTC
TRBD1	TRBV6-5	TRBJ1-2	.	CASSRYRDRAVGYTF	TGTGCCAGCAGTCGCTACCGGGACAGGGCCGTAGGCTACACCTTC
TRBD1	TRBV19	TRBJ2-2	few	CASSILGQGYTGELFF	TGTGCCAGTAGTATCCTCGGACAGGGTTACACCGGGGAGCTGTTTTTT
.	TRBV6-5	TRBJ1-1	.	CASSFFSGVTEAFF	TGTGCCAGCAGTTTTTTTTCAGGGGTCACTGAAGCTTTCTTT
.	TRBV19	TRBJ1-2	.	CATLEALHYGYTF	TGTGCCACCCTCGAGGCCCTGCACTATGGCTACACCTTC
TRBD2	TRBV18	TRBJ2-7	.	CASSPPGGGSEQYF	TGTGCCAGCTCACCGCCCGGGGGGGGAAGCGAGCAGTACTTC
.	TRBV5-1	TRBJ1-1	once	CASSWGLENTEAFF	TGCGCCAGCAGCTGGGGGCTGGAGAACACTGAAGCTTTCTTT
.	TRBV5-1	TRBJ2-5	.	CASSSHGETQYF	TGCGCCAGCAGCTCCCACGGGGAGACCCAGTACTTC
.	TRBV24-1	TRBJ2-3	.	CATQFGSADTQYF	TGTGCCACCCAATTCGGGAGCGCAGATACGCAGTATTTT
.	TRBV7-2	TRBJ1-2	.	CASSLQGRDYGYTF	TGTGCCAGCAGCTTACAGGGTCGGGACTATGGCTACACCTTC
.	TRBV7-9	TRBJ1-1	.	CASSLGFGAVEAFF	TGTGCCAGCAGCTTAGGTTTTGGTGCGGTTGAAGCTTTCTTT
.	TRBV2	TRBJ1-5	.	CASGRGGNQPQHF	TGTGCCAGCGGGAGGGGAGGCAATCAGCCCCAGCATTTT
.	TRBV5-6	TRBJ2-7	.	CASSWGRGNEQYF	TGTGCCAGCTCCTGGGGCAGGGGAAACGAGCAGTACTTC
.	TRBV19	TRBJ1-2	.	CASRSQVGGYTF	TGTGCCAGTAGGTCCCAGGTTGGTGGCTACACCTTC
TRBD1	TRBV6-2/TRBV6-3	TRBJ2-3	.	CASSSTGTPGTQYF	TGTGCCAGCAGCTCGACAGGGACCCCAGGTACGCAGTATTTT
.	TRBV28	TRBJ1-5	.	CASSFSSSNQPQHF	TGTGCCAGCAGTTTTTCCAGTAGCAATCAGCCCCAGCATTTT
TRBD1	TRBV7-9	TRBJ1-1	once	CASKGQGGTEAFF	TGTGCCAGCAAAGGACAGGGGGGAACTGAAGCTTTCTTT
TRBD2	TRBV6-5	TRBJ2-3	once	CASRKLAGPGDTQYF	TGTGCCAGCAGGAAGCTAGCGGGGCCTGGAGATACGCAGTATTTT
.	TRBV10-3	TRBJ1-6	.	CAISEVGGGNSPLHF	TGTGCCATCAGTGAGGTCGGTGGCGGTAATTCACCCCTCCACTTT
.	TRBV6-1	TRBJ1-2	.	CASSEANNYGYTF	TGTGCCAGCAGTGAAGCCAATAACTATGGCTACACCTTC
TRBD1	TRBV5-1	TRBJ1-2	.	CASSRTGSTNYGYTF	TGCGCCAGCAGCAGGACAGGGTCGACTAACTATGGCTACACCTTC
TRBD2	TRBV19	TRBJ2-5	.	CASSGSTSGRGGETQYF	TGTGCCAGTAGTGGGAGTACTAGCGGGAGAGGAGGAGAGACCCAGTACTTC
TRBD1	TRBV2	TRBJ1-2	.	CASSGQGRDYGYTF	TGTGCCAGCAGTGGACAGGGAAGGGACTATGGCTACACCTTC
.	TRBV29-1	TRBJ1-5	.	CSVGQGGEPQHF	TGCAGCGTTGGGCAGGGAGGCGAGCCCCAGCATTTT
.	TRBV5-1	TRBJ1-1	.	CASSATTVNTEAFF	TGCGCCAGCAGCGCAACCACGGTAAACACTGAAGCTTTCTTT
TRBD2	TRBV7-6	TRBJ2-3	once	CASSLTGGPTDTQYF	TGTGCCAGCAGCTTAACGGGAGGGCCCACAGATACGCAGTATTTT
TRBD1	TRBV7-9	TRBJ1-2	.	CASSSVRRTGGYYGYTF	TGTGCCAGCAGCTCCGTCAGAAGGACAGGGGGCTACTATGGCTACACCTTC
.	TRBV27	TRBJ1-2	.	CASNIGGRPYGYTF	TGTGCCAGCAACATAGGGGGACGGCCCTATGGCTACACCTTC
.	TRBV30	TRBJ2-7	.	CAWGPYVYEQYF	TGTGCCTGGGGGCCCTACGTATACGAGCAGTACTTC
TRBD1	TRBV2	TRBJ1-6	.	CASSAGTGNSPLHF	TGTGCCAGCAGCGCCGGGACAGGGAATTCACCCCTCCACTTT
.	TRBV12-3/TRBV12-4	TRBJ2-5	few	CASSLGTEETQYF	TGTGCCAGCAGTTTAGGGACAGAAGAGACCCAGTACTTC
.	TRBV19	TRBJ1-1	many	CASSIPGDDTEAFF	TGTGCCAGTAGTATCCCAGGGGATGACACTGAAGCTTTCTTT